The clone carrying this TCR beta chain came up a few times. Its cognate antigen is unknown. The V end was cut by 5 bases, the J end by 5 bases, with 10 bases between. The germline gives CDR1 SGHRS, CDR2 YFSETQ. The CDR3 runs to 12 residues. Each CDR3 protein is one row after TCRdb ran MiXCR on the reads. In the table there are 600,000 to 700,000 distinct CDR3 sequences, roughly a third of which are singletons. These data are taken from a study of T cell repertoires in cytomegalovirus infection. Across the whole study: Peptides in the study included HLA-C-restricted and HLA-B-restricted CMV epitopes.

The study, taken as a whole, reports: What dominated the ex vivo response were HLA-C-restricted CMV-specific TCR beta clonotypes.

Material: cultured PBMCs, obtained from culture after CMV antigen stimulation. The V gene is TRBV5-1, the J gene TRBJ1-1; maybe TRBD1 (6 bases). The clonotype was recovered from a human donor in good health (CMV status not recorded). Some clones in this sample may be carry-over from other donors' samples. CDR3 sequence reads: CASSRGTTEAFF. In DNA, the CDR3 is TGCGCCAGCAGTAGGGGGACGACTGAAGCTTTCTTT.